These 17 T cell receptor beta chains were all obtained from the same sample, sequenced in a study of response to subunit inactivated influenza vaccine. Using its own MiXCR run on the RT-PCR reads, TCRdb lists one record per CDR3 protein. The data show hundreds of thousands of distinct CDR3 sequences, 13% to 15% seen once. Material: PBMCs from blood, obtained approximately 15 days before vaccination. These receptors were collected from a man over 45 who received an inactivated influenza vaccine.

This clonotype was seen more than once but under ten times. V is TRBV19 and J is TRBJ2-1; 8 bases are a match to TRBD1. V shed 4 bases and J 6 bases; nucleotides not matched to a gene: 8. The germline V gene encodes CDR1 LNHDA and CDR2 SQIVND (reference sequence). CDR3 size: 15 residues. CDR3 sequence reads: CASSTIAGGINEQFF. The CDR3 nucleotides are TGTGCCAGTAGTACCATTGCAGGGGGCATCAATGAGCAGTTCTTC.

The rearrangement uses TRBV20-1 and TRBJ2-7; 8 nucleotides agree with TRBD2. V was pared by 0 bases and J by 3 bases, with 4 bases of the junction left unmatched. The CDR3 length is 14 residues. From germline, CDR1 is DFQATT and CDR2 SNEGSKA (reference sequence). The DNA of the CDR3 is TGCAGTGCTAGAGATATCGGGGGGGTCTACGAGCAGTACTTC. This codes for CSARDIGGVYEQYF.

This clonotype was seen more than once but under ten times. CDR3: CASSQAGTPNQPQHF. CDR3 DNA sequence: TGTGCCAGCAGCCAAGCCGGGACACCAAATCAGCCCCAGCATTTT. The rearrangement joins TRBV4-2 to TRBJ1-5, with a possible D match to TRBD1 (6 bases). The length of the CDR3 is 15 residues. V was shortened by 1 base and J by 4 bases, with 11 bases between the two germline ends. CDR1 and CDR2 (germline): LGHNA, YNFKEQ.

This clonotype was detected only a few times. The J gene is TRBJ2-1, the V gene TRBV11-2; 9 positions agree with TRBD2. This CDR3 has 17 amino acids. J lost 5 bases, V lost 2 bases, and 10 bases had no gene match. From germline, CDR1 is SGHAT and CDR2 FQNNGV. CDR3 DNA: TGTGCCAGCAGCTTAACGGGGGGCGGGAGGGCCGACAATGAGCAGTTCTTC. Residues: CASSLTGGGRADNEQFF. Filled out from reference TRBV11-2 and TRBJ2-1, the complete variable domain reads EAGVAQSPRYKIIEKRQSVAFWCNPISGHATLYWYQQILGQGPKLLIQFQNNGVVDDSQLPKDRFSAERLKGVDSTLKIQPAKLEDSAVYLCASSLTGGGRADNEQFFGPGTRLTVL.

The V call is TRBV11-3, the J call TRBJ2-2; 9 positions agree with TRBD2. The length of the CDR3 is 15 residues. CDR1 is SGHNT and CDR2 is YENEEA in the germline V gene. V shed 5 bases, J shed 2 bases, and the junction held 3 bases outside the gene matches. The CDR3 DNA reads as TGTGCCAGCAGCGCGGGGGGGGTCAACACCGGGGAGCTGTTTTTT. Protein: CASSAGGVNTGELFF.

This clonotype was detected a few times. The V call is TRBV2, the J call TRBJ1-2; D unresolved. Per the germline V gene, CDR1 is SNHLY and CDR2 is FYNNEI. V shed 3 bases and J shed 8 bases, with 13 bases lying between them. The CDR3 consists of 13 residues. The DNA of the CDR3 is TGTGCCAGCAGTGATTTTAGGGTCCAGGGCTACACCTTC. Amino acids: CASSDFRVQGYTF.

This clonotype was detected ten times or more. V gene TRBV7-2 combines with J gene TRBJ1-6; 7 bases fit TRBD1. V lost 5 bases, J lost 10 bases, and 2 bases stayed unmatched. Germline assignment: CDR1 SGHTA and CDR2 FQGNSA. This CDR3 comprises 12 residues. For the CDR3, the DNA is TGTGCCAGCAGCCAGGGGGTATCACCCCTCCACTTT. Translation: CASSQGVSPLHF.

This clonotype was found a few times. The V and J genes are TRBV11-1 and TRBJ2-2, with D hard to call. The length of the CDR3 is 15 residues. Trimming removed 5 bases from V and 3 bases from J, with 13 bases in between. Germline CDR1 reads SGHAT; CDR2 reads FQDESV (reference sequence). This CDR3 is CASSPGRIYTGELFF. CDR3 DNA: TGTGCCAGCAGCCCCGGACGGATTTACACCGGGGAGCTGTTTTTT.

A word on this clonotype: Germline is not matched at one junction end, which may reflect a read error. V gene TRBV20-1 combines with J gene TRBJ2-1, with 10 bases lining up with TRBD2. The CDR3 contains 17 residues. Germline assignment: CDR1 DFQATT and CDR2 SNEGSKA (reference sequence). CDR3 amino acids: CSAGEPLAGVMSYEQFF. The CDR3 nucleotides read TGCAGTGCTGGAGAACCCCTAGCGGGAGTGATGAGCTATGAGCAGTTCTTC.

In this sample, this clonotype turned up a few times. The rearrangement uses TRBV20-1 and TRBJ2-2; D unresolved. CDR1 DFQATT and CDR2 SNEGSKA come from the germline V gene (reference sequence). V lost 0 bases, J lost 6 bases, and 8 bases lay in between. This CDR3 region has 13 residues. The CDR3 spells CSARDQGPGELFF. The CDR3 DNA reads TGCAGTGCTAGAGATCAAGGGCCCGGGGAGCTGTTTTTT.

This rearrangement joins TRBV7-6 to TRBJ1-1; 10 bases fit TRBD1. The CDR3 length is 15 residues. Germline CDR1 and CDR2: SGHVS and FNYEAQ. J was trimmed by 2 bases and V by 5 bases; bases with no gene match: 5. This chain's CDR3 is CASSPGTGVNTEAFF. The CDR3 DNA reads TGTGCCAGCAGCCCCGGGACAGGGGTTAACACTGAAGCTTTCTTT. The full variable domain, completed using reference TRBV7-6 and TRBJ1-1, is GAGVSQSPRYKVTKRGQDVALRCDPISGHVSLYWYRQALGQGPEFLTYFNYEAQQDKSGLPNDRFSAERPEGSISTLTIQRTEQRDSAMYRCASSPGTGVNTEAFFGQGTRLTVV.

This clonotype was seen only a few times. The chain has TRBV5-1 and TRBJ1-1, with a tentative D call TRBD1 (5 bases). Trimming took off 2 bases at V and 6 bases at J, with 17 bases between the two ends. CDR3 size: 15 residues. Germline loops: CDR1 SGHRS, CDR2 YFSETQ. CDR3 DNA sequence: TGCGCCAGCAGCTTTAGGGGTTCGGGTATCGCTGAAGCTTTCTTT. Its translation is CASSFRGSGIAEAFF.

In this sample, this clonotype turned up many times. V is TRBV6-5 and J is TRBJ2-5, with TRBD1 identical over 10 bases. The CDR3 runs to 15 residues. V was pared by 0 bases and J by 4 bases, with 2 bases of the junction left unmatched. The germline CDR1 and CDR2 sequences are MNHEY and SVGAGI. The CDR3 here is CASSYSTGGRETQYF. CDR3 DNA sequence: TGTGCCAGCAGTTACTCGACAGGGGGCCGAGAGACCCAGTACTTC.

The rearrangement links TRBV27 to TRBJ1-1; D not resolved. V shed 2 bases and J shed 5 bases, with 9 bases lying between them. From germline, CDR1 is MNHEY and CDR2 SMNVEV (reference sequence). The length of the CDR3 is 13 residues. CDR3: CASSLKGWTEAFF. DNA of the CDR3: TGTGCCAGCAGTTTAAAAGGGTGGACTGAAGCTTTCTTT.

This clonotype was seen only a few times. The J gene is TRBJ2-6, the V gene TRBV6-5; 7 bases agree with TRBD1. The CDR3 extends over 19 amino acids. Germline V gene data show CDR1 as MNHEY and CDR2 as SVGAGI. V was clipped by 2 bases and J by 8 bases; unmatched bases: 18. This CDR3 reads CASSYGTATASLWSNVLTF. For the CDR3, the DNA is TGTGCCAGCAGTTACGGGACAGCTACTGCAAGCCTCTGGTCCAACGTCCTGACTTTC.

The chain recombines TRBV29-1 with TRBJ2-7; no definite D call. Trimming pared 6 bases from V and 2 bases from J, leaving 11 bases between. Germline loops: CDR1 SQVTM, CDR2 ANQGSEA. The CDR3 loop spans 12 amino acids. CDR3 nucleotide sequence: TGCAGCGTCCACAGAGGACCCTACGAGCAGTACTTC. Amino acid sequence: CSVHRGPYEQYF.

The chain joins TRBV4-3 to TRBJ1-2, with D unresolved. This CDR3 contains 15 residues. The germline V and J ends were trimmed by 0 bases and 4 bases, with 12 bases remaining between them. Germline values: CDR1 LGHNA, CDR2 YSLEER. The CDR3 is CASSQDYGALYGYTF. CDR3 DNA: TGCGCCAGCAGCCAAGACTACGGTGCTCTCTATGGCTACACCTTC.